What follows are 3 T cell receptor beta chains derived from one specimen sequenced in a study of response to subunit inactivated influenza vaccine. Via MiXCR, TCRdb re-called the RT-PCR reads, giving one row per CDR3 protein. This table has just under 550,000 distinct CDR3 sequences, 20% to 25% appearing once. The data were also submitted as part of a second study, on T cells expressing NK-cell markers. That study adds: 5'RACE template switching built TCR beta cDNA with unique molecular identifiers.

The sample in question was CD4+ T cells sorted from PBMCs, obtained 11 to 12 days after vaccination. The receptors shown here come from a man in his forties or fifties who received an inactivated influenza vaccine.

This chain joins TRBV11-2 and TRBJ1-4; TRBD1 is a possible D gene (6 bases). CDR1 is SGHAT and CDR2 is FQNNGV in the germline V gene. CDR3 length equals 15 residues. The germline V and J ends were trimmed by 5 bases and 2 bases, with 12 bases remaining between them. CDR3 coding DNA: TGTGCCAGCAGCCACCGGGACATGACTAATGAAAAACTGTTTTTT. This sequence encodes CASSHRDMTNEKLFF.

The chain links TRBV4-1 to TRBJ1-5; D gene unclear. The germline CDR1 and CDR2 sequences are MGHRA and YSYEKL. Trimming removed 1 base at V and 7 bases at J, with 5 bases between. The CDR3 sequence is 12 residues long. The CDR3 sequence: CASSQVGQPQHF. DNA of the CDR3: TGCGCCAGCAGCCAAGTGGGCCAGCCCCAGCATTTT.

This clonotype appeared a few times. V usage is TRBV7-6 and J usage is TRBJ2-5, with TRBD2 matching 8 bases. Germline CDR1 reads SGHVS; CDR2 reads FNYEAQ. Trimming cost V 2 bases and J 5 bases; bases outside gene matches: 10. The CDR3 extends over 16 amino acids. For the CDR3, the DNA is TGTGCCAGCAGCTTAACCGGGGGGGCGTCTTCGGAGACCCAGTACTTC. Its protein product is CASSLTGGASSETQYF.